This T cell receptor (beta chain) was profiled in a study of T cells in Graves' hyperthyroidism and ophthalmopathy. Study as a whole: Any treatment followed the collection of peripheral blood at initial diagnosis. Findings and caveats of the study: In blood, most of the thyroid clonotypes expanded above 0.001 were also present. Stable hyperthyroidism and ophthalmopathy were separated using 13 V-J signatures. Model output signaled ophthalmopathy a median approximately 6 months ahead of onset.

V lost 10 bases and J lost 0, with 13 bases in between. This CDR3 is 14 amino acids long. Germline V gene lookup returns CDR1 ENHRY and CDR2 SYGVKD. The source material, RNA transcripts, was used to amplify TCR beta CDR3 regions. An initial round of RT-PCR targeting the TCR CDR3 relied on the HTBI primer set. TCRdb analysed the multiplex PCR reads with MiXCR anew, one entry per CDR3 protein. The data show about 250,000 distinct CDR3 sequences, with approximately 24% seen just once and around 40% held by the top ten. Ten or more counts support this clonotype. What it binds is unknown. Sequenced material: blood. This TCR was sampled from a woman in her thirties or forties with Graves' ophthalmopathy. This rearrangement joins TRBV10-3 to TRBJ1-5; weak D call: TRBD1 (5 bases). This CDR3 is CATRDGNSNQPQHF. As DNA, the CDR3 is TGTGCCACCCGGGACGGCAATAGCAATCAGCCCCAGCATTTT.